This T cell receptor beta chain was recorded in a study of regulatory T cells in long-lasting Graves disease (dated by TCRdb to about 2021). With respect to the entire study: Patients with newly diagnosed Graves' disease had been on antithyroid drugs for under 3 months. The study took place in China and was registered as a clinical trial. A total of around 35 samples underwent TCR sequencing: some 13 from persistent and roughly 20 from newly diagnosed Graves' disease patients. Peripheral blood TCR sequencing and RNA sequencing compared persistent Graves' disease patients with newly diagnosed Graves' disease patients. Summary of the overall study and its limitations: TRBV28, TRBJ1-2 and TRBJ2-5 were preferentially used in persistent disease, while TRBV20-1 and TRBJ2-1 were favored in newly diagnosed disease. As a limitation, the authors acknowledged that the small sample size may reduce accuracy. The study examined only peripheral blood because the primary lesion, thyroid tissue, could not be accessed. Only the TCR beta chain was sequenced and analyzed. Patients with persistent disease shared more public clonotypes (around 2,500) than newly diagnosed patients did (966). Lower TCR Shannon entropy and fewer highly expanded clones were observed in persistent Graves' disease patients than in newly diagnosed patients, which suggested clonal expansion.

The table lists this clonotype with a few counts. The clone's antigen remains unknown. Base quality data are lacking; no much larger clone is found one base away. The library was generated by multiplex PCR. The instrument was an Illumina HiSeq 4000. iRepertoire HTBI primers and Arm-PCR amplification of CDR3 regions were used to construct TCR beta libraries. PCR products were gel purified before sequencing. The published analysis was carried out like this. Gene usage analysis of CDR3 amino acid clonotypes used the approximately 56 TRBV and fewer than 15 TRBJ segments found across samples. COPE and FqMerger were used to merge filtered high-quality paired reads into contigs. Contigs were aligned with BLAST to IMGT TRBV, TRBD and TRBJ reference genes, and CDR3 was defined per IMGT. Any clonotype with a frequency above 0.1% was classified as a highly expanded clone. Shannon entropy served as the measure of repertoire diversity, while the Gini coefficient captured V-J evenness. Public clonotypes were defined as clonotypes shared by more than one individual. TCRdb cleaned the public reads at Q25 with fastp, built clones with MiXCR and kept in-frame beta chains. Rows with a matching CDR3 protein are joined into one entry that keeps the most common DNA and genes. None of the V and J calls come from the authors' own analysis; TCRdb made them. This sample holds 450,000 to 650,000 distinct CDR3 sequences; around 15% were observed only once. Approximately 25% of the sample goes to the ten largest clones.

Sample time point, as interpreted from the label and publication: newly diagnosed GD, antithyroid drugs for less than 3 months. RNA was extracted from PBMCs in TRIzol for both TCR sequencing and RNA sequencing. Graves' disease was diagnosed according to American Thyroid Association guidelines. Patients were recruited from an endocrinology department in Xi'an, China. From each patient, approximately 10 milliliters of peripheral blood was collected into an EDTA anticoagulant tube. Ficoll Paque Plus density gradient separation was used to isolate PBMCs, and no further T cell sorting was performed. An Agilent 2100 Bioanalyzer and agarose gel were used to check RNA quality, and a NanoDrop 2000 was used to measure RNA concentration. The germline V gene specifies SGHAT as CDR1 and FQNNGV as CDR2. The CDR3 covers 15 residues, taking in both the cysteine and the phenylalanine. CDR3 DNA is the only sequence kept; it has 45 bases, read in frame from the first base. The germline ends are 15 bases apart after V is trimmed by 6 bases and J by 6 bases.

The data were also submitted as part of a second study, on T cells in Graves' hyperthyroidism and ophthalmopathy. The second study's authors report: Graves' hyperthyroidism was defined as stable when no progression to ophthalmopathy occurred over 18 months of follow-up. Hyperthyroidism patients were newly diagnosed, with disease duration under 2 months, and aged 18 to 65 years. Any patient with an uncontrolled infection, another autoimmune disease, pregnancy or lactation was excluded. Diagnoses were established on the basis of clinical symptoms, serum thyroxine and TRAb, thyroid ultrasound, and orbital computed tomography. The TCR CDR3 was subjected to a first round of RT-PCR using the HTBI primer set and the Qiagen OneStep RT-PCR kit. Most expanded thyroid clonotypes (frequency above 0.001) were also found in blood, which suggests that blood repertoires may mirror thyroid immune responses. Ophthalmopathy was separated from stable hyperthyroidism by a 13 V-J signature model, with 85% to 90% sensitivity and around 81% specificity obtained in cross-validation and 80%/75% obtained in testing. During validation, the model predicted progression to ophthalmopathy a median of roughly six months ahead of onset, with around 71% sensitivity and 72% to 85% specificity. A discovery cohort of 95 to 100 patients, roughly 43 with Graves' ophthalmopathy and about 60 with stable Graves' hyperthyroidism, was used to find distinguishing TCR V-J signatures. An independent validation cohort of some 18 hyperthyroidism patients and 17 patients who later progressed to ophthalmopathy tested prospective prediction of ophthalmopathy. The 75 to 100 discovery patients were randomly divided into training and test sets at a 7:3 ratio. In over five Graves' hyperthyroidism patients, the study also compared T-cell repertoires from thyroid tissue with T-cell repertoires from blood. After sampling, hyperthyroidism patients received methimazole starting at 30 mg daily, and ophthalmopathy patients received high-dose intravenous methylprednisolone. Libraries were constructed in a second round of multiplex PCR, after which size selection and purification were performed. Libraries were sequenced paired-end with 100 bp reads on an Illumina HiSeq2000. Raw data were processed with SOAPnuke, discarding reads with adapters, uncalled bases, mean Phred below 15, or no exact constant-primer or identifier match. COPE v1.2.5 was used to merge the high-quality paired reads, and each unique nucleotide sequence was defined as a clonotype. Clonotypes were aligned to IMGT TRBV, TRBD and TRBJ reference segments using MiTCR v1.1. Analysis was restricted to V-J combinations with a frequency above 0.0001, which covered 99% to 99.2% of repertoires. The TCS score was defined as the ratio of F50 (clonal expansion) to E x V (chaos), calculated using BLOSUM62-based TCRdist between CDR3 peptides within each V-J. Welch's t-statistics and random forest reduced 514 V-J features to fewer than 15, which were used in a naive Bayes classifier (R e1071). No statistical method was used to set the sample size in advance, and investigators knew the group allocation. According to the paper, TCR Vbeta CDR3 sequencing was carried out on some 130 peripheral blood samples, which came from 40 to 45 ophthalmopathy, approximately 78 hyperthyroidism and 17 progressor patients.

This chain joins TRBV11-2 to TRBJ1-6, and possibly TRBD1, on 5 matching bases. This sample comprised peripheral blood mononuclear cells (PBMCs), obtained at new diagnosis, from a patient treated with antithyroid drugs. This TCR came from a woman aged 35-60 years with Graves disease. Donor details come from another sample of the same person, matched by shared clones. The CDR3 protein: CASRSGSHPNSPLHF. The base sequence is TGTGCCAGCAGGTCAGGGTCGCACCCTAATTCACCCCTCCACTTT.